The 17 T cell receptor beta chains listed next were all sequenced from one sample in a study of T cells in Graves' hyperthyroidism and ophthalmopathy. RNA transcripts served as the template for amplifying TCR beta CDR3 regions. The HTBI set primed first-round TCR CDR3 RT-PCR. TCRdb fed the multiplex PCR reads into MiXCR, producing one record per CDR3 protein. This sample yields 370,000 or so distinct CDR3 sequences, of which approximately 12% are seen a single time; more than 20% belongs to the top ten. Sequenced: blood. The receptors come from a man aged 25-45 years with Graves' hyperthyroidism that later progressed to Graves' ophthalmopathy.

The rearrangement links TRBV7-6 to TRBJ2-7; tentatively, D is TRBD2 (7 bases). The CDR3 has 14 residues. Germline V gene lookup returns CDR1 SGHVS and CDR2 FNYEAQ. V was trimmed by 5 bases and J by 2 bases, leaving 13 bases between them. This CDR3 reads CASSLGGPAYEQYF. Here the CDR3 DNA reads TGTGCCAGCAGCCTGGGGGGGCCCGCCTACGAGCAGTACTTC.

The chain combines TRBV5-4 with TRBJ1-6; 7 bases agree with TRBD1. V was pared by 0 bases and J by 8 bases, with 2 bases of the junction left unmatched. The CDR3 is made up of 14 amino acids. Germline V gives CDR1 SGHNT, CDR2 YYREEE (reference sequence). For the CDR3, the DNA is TGTGCCAGCAGCTTGGGACAGGGACATTCACCCCTCCACTTT. It is translated as CASSLGQGHSPLHF.

This clonotype was observed at least ten times. The J gene is TRBJ2-7, the V gene TRBV6-1; D ambiguous. This CDR3 is built from 14 residues. Trimming removed 2 bases from V and 3 bases from J, with 11 bases in between. Germline CDR1 MNHNS, CDR2 SASEGT. As DNA, the CDR3 is TGTGCCAGCAGTGAACCGTCGGCGAGCTACGAGCAGTACTTC. It specifies CASSEPSASYEQYF.

This clonotype was seen many times. The chain links TRBV24-1 to TRBJ2-1; 7 bases line up with TRBD2. The CDR3 sequence is 15 residues long. The germline V gene encodes CDR1 KGHDR and CDR2 SFDVKD. The junction had 7 bases not matched to a gene; V was cut back by 3 bases and J by 6 bases. CDR3 nucleotide sequence: TGTGCCACCAGTGATCCTAGCGGCGGTGTCAATGAGCAGTTCTTC. Protein: CATSDPSGGVNEQFF.

At least ten counts were recorded for this clonotype. This chain uses TRBV15 with TRBJ1-2; weak D call: TRBD1 (5 bases). The CDR3 length is 15 residues. The germline V gene has CDR1 LNHNV and CDR2 YYDKDF (reference sequence). V lost 3 bases and J lost 4, with 15 bases in between. The CDR3 protein is CATSSEITGVYGYTF. As DNA, the CDR3 is TGTGCCACCAGCAGCGAAATAACAGGAGTCTATGGCTACACCTTC.

This clonotype came up many times. The chain employs TRBV30 and TRBJ2-7; D perhaps matches TRBD1 (5 bases). V dropped 0 bases and J dropped 2 bases, with 8 bases sitting between them. Germline V gene data show CDR1 as GTSNPN and CDR2 as SVGIG (reference sequence). CDR3 length: 13 residues. CDR3 DNA: TGTGCCTGGAGTGTAGACAGACCCTACGAGCAGTACTTC. Translation gives CAWSVDRPYEQYF.

A few counts support this clonotype. The V gene is TRBV12-5, the J gene TRBJ2-6; D gene uncertain. V lost 6 bases to trimming and J lost 4 bases, with 13 bases between them. CDR3 length: 15 residues. Germline CDR1 LGHNT, CDR2 FRNRAP. The CDR3 nucleotides read TGTGCTAGTGGATACGGCTTTAGCGGGGCCAACGTCCTGACTTTC. Translated, it gives CASGYGFSGANVLTF.

In its sample, this clonotype was seen a few times. The chain recombines TRBV3-1 with TRBJ1-1; D remains unclear. V lost 1 base and J lost 2, with 5 bases in between. The length of the CDR3 is 13 residues. Germline V lookup: CDR1 LGHDT, CDR2 YNNKEL (reference sequence). The CDR3 loop reads CASSQGINTEAFF. CDR3 sequence (DNA): TGTGCCAGCAGCCAAGGGATCAACACTGAAGCTTTCTTT.

This clonotype has a count of ten or more. This chain joins TRBV6-1 and TRBJ1-5; D possibly corresponds to TRBD1 (5 bases). CDR1 and CDR2 (germline): MNHNS, SASEGT. V gave up 2 bases and J gave up 4 bases, with 12 bases separating them. The CDR3 sequence is 15 residues long. The CDR3 is CASSESTGSNQPQHF. The CDR3 nucleotides read TGTGCCAGCAGTGAAAGTACAGGATCTAATCAGCCCCAGCATTTT.

This clonotype has just a few counts. The chain links TRBV12-3 or TRBV12-4 to TRBJ2-1; perhaps TRBD2 as D (6 bases). This CDR3 comprises 14 residues. V was trimmed by 3 bases and J by 7 bases, leaving 13 bases between them. The CDR3 DNA follows: TGTGCCAGCAGTTTTGGCCTAGCGCAGAATGAGCAGTTCTTC. This encodes CASSFGLAQNEQFF.

The V call is TRBV19, the J call TRBJ2-1; 8 bases agree with TRBD1. The CDR3 has 16 residues. V shed 7 bases, J shed 3 bases, and the junction held 11 bases outside the gene matches. The germline V gene encodes CDR1 LNHDA and CDR2 SQIVND (reference sequence). The CDR3 DNA is TGTGCCAGTACCGTGGATCGGGGGACAGGCTACAATGAGCAGTTCTTC. Translation: CASTVDRGTGYNEQFF.

This clonotype was seen more than once but under ten times. J is TRBJ2-1 and V is TRBV20-1; 7 bases line up with TRBD1. Germline assignment: CDR1 DFQATT and CDR2 SNEGSKA (reference sequence). CDR3 length: 13 amino acids. The ends lost 5 bases at V and 5 bases at J; junction bases unmatched: 6. CDR3 sequence reads: CSAYATGDNEQFF. The CDR3 nucleotides read TGCAGTGCTTACGCTACAGGGGACAATGAGCAGTTCTTC.

The sample holds many counts of this clonotype. V usage is TRBV28 and J usage is TRBJ1-2; the D gene is possibly TRBD1 (6 bases). Per the germline V gene, CDR1 is MDHEN and CDR2 is SYDVKM. The CDR3 is made up of 15 amino acids. V was shortened by 2 bases and J by 3 bases, with 13 bases between the two germline ends. The CDR3 sequence: CASSLRGGGYYGYTF. CDR3 DNA sequence: TGTGCCAGCAGTTTAAGAGGGGGGGGGTACTATGGCTACACCTTC.

As regards this clonotype: The junction differs from germline at one of its ends, possibly a read error. The chain recombines TRBV5-6 with TRBJ1-1; 12 bases are shared with TRBD1. Per the germline V gene, CDR1 is SGHDT and CDR2 is YYEEEE. The length of the CDR3 is 17 residues. CDR3 in amino acids: CASSLVGQGAQNTGAFF. In DNA, the CDR3 is TGTGCCAGCAGCTTGGTGGGACAGGGGGCGCAAAACACTGGAGCTTTCTTT.

CDR3 sequence: CASSYWPGQSYEQYF. The CDR3 bases are TGTGCCAGCAGTTACTGGCCGGGGCAGAGCTACGAGCAGTACTTC. The V and J genes are TRBV6-5 and TRBJ2-7; TRBD1 or TRBD2 may be the D gene (5 bases each). Germline-derived CDR1 and CDR2 are MNHEY and SVGAGI. Trimming pared 1 base from V and 3 bases from J, leaving 13 bases between. This CDR3 contains 15 residues.

J is TRBJ2-5 and V is TRBV7-7, with 10 bases matching TRBD2. CDR3 size: 15 residues. Germline V gives CDR1 SSHAT, CDR2 FNYEAQ (reference sequence). The ends lost 5 bases at V and 4 bases at J; junction bases unmatched: 7. CDR3 nucleotides: TGTGCCAGCAGCCTGGGACTAGCGCTTGGAGAGACCCAGTACTTC. It encodes CASSLGLALGETQYF.

This clonotype was counted ten times or more. CDR3 sequence reads: CASSVNSPNEQFF. CDR3 sequence (DNA): TGTGCCAGCAGTGTGAATAGCCCCAATGAGCAGTTCTTC. This chain uses TRBV12-3 or TRBV12-4 with TRBJ2-1; D is unclear. The CDR3 is 13 amino acids. V lost 5 bases and J 6 bases, leaving 11 bases between the germline ends.